This T cell receptor beta chain was sequenced for a study of glioma-infiltrating T cells after dendritic cell vaccination. Overall study context: Glioblastoma patients came from Phase I and II dendritic cell vaccination trials. Monocyte-derived dendritic cells, cultured less than 9 days with IL-4 and GM-CSF, were pulsed with autologous tumor lysate.

CDR1 and CDR2 from the germline V gene are SGHNT and YENEEA. The germline V and J ends were trimmed by 2 bases and 3 bases, with 8 bases remaining between them. The CDR3 has 13 amino acids. Primers: 60 V beta forward and 13 J beta reverse. Repertoires were generated with immunoSEQ multiplex PCR, while TCRdb's copy carries only in-frame clones and drops some. The data contain under 100,000 clones, 70% to 90% of them singletons. Patients had residual fresh-frozen tumor tissue and more than two years of survival data. The starting material was blood, obtained before dendritic cell vaccination. This chain links TRBV11-3 with TRBJ2-7; TRBD2 is a possible D gene (5 bases). This receptor was identified in a human donor with glioblastoma. CDR3 region: CASSLRDVYEQYF. CDR3 DNA: TGTGCCAGCAGCTTACGGGATGTCTACGAGCAGTACTTC.